The 19 T cell receptor beta chains below come from one sample, sequenced in a study of STAT5B mutations in CD4+ large granular lymphocyte leukemia. TCRdb keeps only in-frame clones here, not all; method: immunoSEQ multiplex PCR. The data contain tens of thousands of clones, 85% of them singletons. Sequencing input: CD4+ T cells from blood buffy coats. The source is a human donor in good health.

The V call is TRBV11-2, the J call TRBJ1-2; 7 bases line up with TRBD1. Germline CDR1 and CDR2: SGHAT and FQNNGV. Germline trimming cut 4 bases from V and 6 bases from J; bases unmatched to any gene: 11. The CDR3 runs 15 residues. The CDR3 is CASSSLTGRLDGYTF. The CDR3 bases are TGTGCCAGCAGCTCGCTGACAGGGAGGCTGGATGGCTACACCTTC.

CDR3 in DNA: TGTGCCAGTAGTATTGTTGGGACAGGGGGCCCCCAGGGTGAGCAGTTCTTC. It yields the protein CASSIVGTGGPQGEQFF. The chain has TRBV19 and TRBJ2-1, with 12 bases matching TRBD1. V lost 3 bases and J lost 9; bases outside the gene matches: 12. The germline CDR1 and CDR2 sequences are LNHDA and SQIVND (reference sequence). The CDR3 is 17 amino acids.

J is TRBJ1-2 and V is TRBV30, with a weak D call TRBD1 (5 bases). This CDR3 spans 14 amino acids. Germline V gives CDR1 GTSNPN, CDR2 SVGIG (reference sequence). Trimming removed 5 bases from V and 4 bases from J, with 17 bases in between. The DNA for the CDR3 is TGTGCCTGGTACGCGGGTGGGGCAGGCTATGGCTACACCTTC. Protein sequence: CAWYAGGAGYGYTF.

V is TRBV7-2 and J is TRBJ2-7; D unclear. Germline CDR1 and CDR2: SGHTA and FQGNSA. The CDR3 has 11 residues. Trimming stripped 6 bases from V and 1 base from J, with 4 bases between. In nucleotides, the CDR3 is TGTGCCAGCAGTCTTTCCTACGAGCAGTACTTC. This translates into CASSLSYEQYF.

CDR3 DNA: TGTGCCAGCAGCGTAGACAGAGGGGCTTACAATGAGCAGTTCTTC. Translated, it gives CASSVDRGAYNEQFF. This chain joins TRBV7-2 and TRBJ2-1; TRBD1 or TRBD2 may be the D gene (5 bases each). The V end was cut by 5 bases, the J end by 4 bases, with 15 bases between. Germline CDR1 and CDR2: SGHTA and FQGNSA. The CDR3 consists of 15 residues. The full variable domain, its missing parts supplied by reference TRBV7-2 and TRBJ2-1, is GAGVSQSPSNKVTEKGKDVELRCDPISGHTALYWYRQSLGQGLEFLIYFQGNSAPDKSGLPSDRFSAERTGGSVSTLTIQRTQQEDSAVYLCASSVDRGAYNEQFFGPGTRLTVL.

V and J are TRBV7-3 and TRBJ2-5, with D possibly called TRBD1 or TRBD2 (7 bases each). Per the germline V gene, CDR1 is SGHTA and CDR2 is FQGTGA. CDR3 length: 16 residues. V lost 5 bases and J 5 bases, leaving 21 bases between the germline ends. As DNA, the CDR3 is TGTGCCAGCAGCCCCAGGGGGGGGCGGAATGGGGAGACCCAGTACTTC. Translated, it gives CASSPRGGRNGETQYF.

The rearrangement uses TRBV5-1 and TRBJ1-1; D uncertain. Germline CDR1 is SGHRS and CDR2 is YFSETQ. Trimming pared 4 bases from V and 0 bases from J, leaving 10 bases between. The CDR3 is 14 residues long. The CDR3: CASSSDTVNTEAFF. The CDR3, as DNA: TGCGCCAGCAGCAGCGACACAGTGAACACTGAAGCTTTCTTT. Full variable domain (rest looked up from reference TRBV5-1 and TRBJ1-1): KAGVTQTPRYLIKTRGQQVTLSCSPISGHRSVSWYQQTPGQGLQFLFEYFSETQRNKGNFPGRFSGRQFSNSRSEMNVSTLELGDSALYLCASSSDTVNTEAFFGQGTRLTVV.

The chain recombines TRBV7-3 with TRBJ2-1; 8 bases line up with TRBD1. Trimming at V came to 4 bases and at J to 0 bases, leaving 5 bases not matched to a gene. Germline V gives CDR1 SGHTA, CDR2 FQGTGA. The CDR3 runs to 16 residues. DNA of the CDR3: TGTGCCAGCAGCTCCACCGGGACAGGCTCCTACAATGAGCAGTTCTTC. It translates to CASSSTGTGSYNEQFF.

The chain couples TRBV2 to TRBJ1-5; 7 nucleotides line up with TRBD1. The CDR3 extends over 15 amino acids. Germline assignment: CDR1 SNHLY and CDR2 FYNNEI. The J segment lost 3 bases and the V segment lost 5 bases, leaving 7 bases of the junction unmatched. The CDR3 DNA is TGTGCCAGCAGTCAGGGGGACAGAAACAATCAGCCCCAGCATTTT. Its translation: CASSQGDRNNQPQHF.

The chain uses TRBV9 and TRBJ2-7; no reliable D call. This CDR3 is built from 14 residues. Per the germline V gene, CDR1 is SGDLS and CDR2 is YYNGEE. V was pared by 0 bases and J by 2 bases, with 9 bases between. The CDR3 bases are TGTGCCAGCAGCGTAGCAGTACAGCCCTACGAGCAGTACTTC. Amino acid sequence: CASSVAVQPYEQYF.

The V gene is TRBV28, the J gene TRBJ1-5, with D unclear. Trimming left V 4 bases short and J 5 bases short, with 6 bases between. The CDR3 length is 12 residues. Germline CDR1 reads MDHEN; CDR2 reads SYDVKM. Written as DNA, the CDR3 is TGTGCCAGCAGTTCGAAGGATCAGCCCCAGCATTTT. Amino acids: CASSSKDQPQHF.

The rearrangement links TRBV6-6 to TRBJ2-2; 7 nucleotides agree with TRBD1. The CDR3 is made up of 16 amino acids. V lost 4 bases and J lost 1; bases outside the gene matches: 6. From germline, CDR1 is MNHNY and CDR2 SVGAGI (reference sequence). CDR3 nucleotides: TGTGCCAGCAGTTTCCACAGGACAGGGAACACCGGGGAGCTGTTTTTT. The encoded protein is CASSFHRTGNTGELFF.

V gene TRBV11-3 combines with J gene TRBJ2-1; D is unresolved. CDR1 and CDR2 (germline): SGHNT, YENEEA. V shed 5 bases and J shed 6 bases, with 23 bases lying between them. There are 17 residues in the CDR3. The CDR3 region is CASSPRGGTLTLNEQFF. The CDR3 DNA follows: TGTGCCAGCAGCCCGAGAGGTGGAACCCTCACTCTCAATGAGCAGTTCTTC.

The chain couples TRBV27 to TRBJ2-5; TRBD2 agrees at 13 bases. The CDR3 has 16 residues. CDR1 MNHEY and CDR2 SMNVEV come from the germline V gene (reference sequence). With V trimmed by 4 bases and J by 5 bases, 7 bases remained unmatched. The chain's CDR3 is CASSSLLAGGVETQYF. The CDR3 DNA reads TGTGCCAGCAGTTCCTTACTAGCGGGAGGGGTGGAGACCCAGTACTTC.

The chain carries TRBV5-4 and TRBJ1-2, with 7 positions matching TRBD1. Germline-derived CDR1 and CDR2 are SGHNT and YYREEE (reference sequence). The trim removed 3 bases at V and 5 bases at J, leaving 7 bases unmatched. The CDR3 runs 14 residues. The CDR3 DNA is TGTGCCAGCAGCTCGTCAGGGGGAGAATATGGCTACACCTTC. This codes for CASSSSGGEYGYTF.

V usage is TRBV5-1 and J usage is TRBJ2-2; D is perhaps TRBD1 or TRBD2 (5 bases each). The CDR3 length is 14 residues. V lost 4 bases and J 8 bases, leaving 15 bases between the germline ends. CDR1 is SGHRS and CDR2 is YFSETQ in the germline V gene. The CDR3 sequence is CASSLDFKGGELFF. The CDR3 DNA reads TGCGCCAGCAGCCTGGACTTCAAGGGGGGGGAGCTGTTTTTT.

This clone was seen just once. The genes are TRBV5-1 and TRBJ2-3; D is unclear. Trimming took off 2 bases at V and 0 bases at J, with 10 bases between the two ends. The CDR3 is made up of 15 amino acids. Germline V lookup: CDR1 SGHRS, CDR2 YFSETQ. The CDR3 coding sequence is TGCGCCAGCAGCTTTGACGGGCAGAGCACAGATACGCAGTATTTT. As protein: CASSFDGQSTDTQYF.

This clone was counted between two and nine times. This sequence joins TRBV10-3 and TRBJ1-5, with a possible D match to TRBD1 (6 bases). Per germline, CDR1 ENHRY and CDR2 SYGVKD. The length of the CDR3 is 14 residues. Trimming took 10 bases from V and 7 from J, leaving 20 bases between them. The CDR3 reads CATSGDGGGQPQHF. The CDR3 DNA follows: TGTGCCACCTCCGGTGATGGGGGCGGACAGCCCCAGCATTTT.

In nucleotides, the CDR3 is TGTGCCAGCAACAGATTACAGAGCCCGAACACTGAAGCTTTCTTT. Translation gives CASNRLQSPNTEAFF. The rearrangement uses TRBV11-1 and TRBJ1-1; D is undetermined. The V and J ends lost 7 bases and 1 base respectively, with 16 bases between them. CDR1 and CDR2 from the germline V gene are SGHAT and FQDESV (reference sequence). This CDR3 has 15 amino acids.